This T cell receptor beta chain was sequenced in a study of blood T cells in healthy people across ages. About the research overall: Capturing about one barcoded beta molecule per two T cells was achieved by template switching.

The CDR3 covers 14 residues. Trimming stripped 6 bases from V and 13 bases from J, with 22 bases between. Germline V lookup: CDR1 LNHDA, CDR2 SQIVND (reference sequence). A sample-barcoded 5' primer and a J-beta primer mix were used in a second PCR of roughly 6 to 11 cycles. TCRdb analysed the 5' RACE reads with MiXCR anew, one entry per CDR3 protein. In the table there are some 890,000 distinct CDR3 sequences, 25% to 35% of which are singletons. On this clonotype itself: Its antigen remains unknown.

No fewer than 6 million PBMCs went into each sample. Study-wide results and limits: Estimates of total diversity, which came from one million sequenced T cells, were considered to be underestimates.

This same sample was also taken into another study, of T cells of mothers and their children.

V and J are TRBV19 and TRBJ2-4; either TRBD1 or TRBD2 may supply D (5 bases each). The sequencing sample was made of blood. This receptor was identified in a woman aged 40 to 55 in good health. CDR3 amino acids: CASRDDGTRGEQYF. The CDR3 bases are TGTGCCAGTAGGGACGACGGGACGCGAGGGGAGCAGTACTTC.